This T cell receptor (beta chain) was captured by sequencing in a study of regulatory dendritic cells for organ transplantation. The CDR3 runs to 20 residues. Per the germline V gene, CDR1 is GTSNPN and CDR2 is SVGIG (reference sequence). Trimming removed 0 bases from V and 2 bases from J, with 29 bases in between. Method: immunoSEQ multiplex PCR; TCRdb's copy keeps in-frame clones and lacks some. Of 30,000 to 35,000 clones listed, 70% to 90% are singletons. Memory T cells were CD45RO+, naive were CD45RA+, sorted by FACS. Sequencing was performed on naive CD4+ T cells from blood. Subset defined: CD45RA+ naive T cells. The receptor comes from a human donor in good health. This chain joins TRBV30 and TRBJ2-7; the D gene is possibly TRBD1 (6 bases). The CDR3, as DNA: TGTGCCTGGAGTGTAAGCTTTGGGACATGGTCTGTGACGGAGGCCTACGAGCAGTACTTC. This encodes CAWSVSFGTWSVTEAYEQYF. The complete variable domain, with remaining parts taken from reference TRBV30 and TRBJ2-7, reads SQTIHQWPATLVQPVGSPLSLECTVEGTSNPNLYWYRQAAGRGLQLLFYSVGIGQISSEVPQNLSASRPQDRQFILSSKKLLLSDSGFYLCAWSVSFGTWSVTEAYEQYFGPGTRLTVT.